What follows are 10 T cell receptor beta chains derived from one specimen sequenced in a study of long-term antiretroviral therapy in people with HIV. The assay, immunoSEQ v3.0, was run at survey level. Assay: immunoSEQ multiplex PCR; the TCRdb copy retains only in-frame clones and omits some. In the table there are about 43,000 clones, about nine tenths of which are singletons. The source was unsorted PBMCs, collected 0.1 years before starting antiretroviral therapy. These receptors came from a woman between 50 and 59 years old with HIV.

This clone was recorded a few times. This rearrangement joins TRBV19 to TRBJ1-2; 7 bases are shared with TRBD1. Germline V gene sequence: CDR1 LNHDA, CDR2 SQIVND (reference sequence). Trimming at V came to 8 bases and at J to 4 bases, leaving 7 bases not matched to a gene. The CDR3 loop spans 13 amino acids. In DNA, the CDR3 is TGTGCCAGTCGACAGGGACCCGGCTATGGCTACACCTTC. It specifies CASRQGPGYGYTF.

The V call is TRBV14, the J call TRBJ1-2; TRBD1 matches 7 bases. The J segment lost 4 bases and the V segment lost 3 bases, leaving 8 bases of the junction unmatched. The CDR3 runs to 15 residues. Germline V gene sequence: CDR1 SGHDN, CDR2 FVKESK. Here the CDR3 reads CASSQDDRVGYGYTF. The CDR3 DNA reads TGTGCCAGCAGCCAGGATGACAGGGTTGGCTATGGCTACACCTTC.

The chain joins TRBV7-9 to TRBJ1-1; possible D gene TRBD1, 6 bases. In germline, CDR1 is SEHNR, CDR2 FQNEAQ (reference sequence). This CDR3 has 15 residues. V was cut by 1 base and J by 9 bases, with 18 bases left in between. The DNA for the CDR3 is TGTGCCAGCAGCTTAGTAAATACCCCGGGACAAAAAGCTTTCTTT. It translates to CASSLVNTPGQKAFF.

This clone was seen only a few times. The V call is TRBV27, the J call TRBJ1-6, with 11 bases that match TRBD1. There are 19 residues in the CDR3. V was pared by 0 bases and J by 8 bases, with 12 bases of the junction left unmatched. Germline V gene sequence: CDR1 MNHEY, CDR2 SMNVEV (reference sequence). DNA of the CDR3: TGTGCCAGCAGTTTATCGAGAGGACAGGGGGCAGACGGGTATTCACCCCTCCACTTT. It translates to CASSLSRGQGADGYSPLHF.

V and J are TRBV5-4 and TRBJ2-7, with D tentatively TRBD1 (5 bases). The V gene's germline CDR1 is SGHNT and CDR2 YYREEE (reference sequence). The CDR3 extends over 13 amino acids. Trimming pared 0 bases from V and 3 bases from J, leaving 7 bases between. CDR3 nucleotides: TGTGCCAGCAGCTTGGACAGGCTCTACGAGCAGTACTTC. Protein: CASSLDRLYEQYF.

This clone has just a few counts. J is TRBJ2-7 and V is TRBV4-1; 9 positions agree with TRBD1. The CDR3 sequence is 15 residues long. Trimming took 4 bases from V and 5 from J; bases not matched to a gene: 9. CDR1 is MGHRA and CDR2 is YSYEKL in the germline V gene. As DNA, the CDR3 is TGCGCCAGCAGCCCCTGGACAGGGGAAAGGAACGAGCAGTACTTC. Encoded protein: CASSPWTGERNEQYF.

CDR3 DNA sequence: TGCGCCAGCAGCCCTGGGGGGACAGGGGGAAATGAAAAACTGTTTTTT. Its translation: CASSPGGTGGNEKLFF. The J gene is TRBJ1-4, the V gene TRBV5-1; TRBD1 agrees at 11 bases. CDR1 and CDR2 (germline): SGHRS, YFSETQ. The length of the CDR3 is 16 residues. V shed 4 bases, J shed 5 bases, and the junction held 7 bases outside the gene matches.

This clone came up once. V usage is TRBV6-5 and J usage is TRBJ1-1; D remains ambiguous. The ends were cut back, 8 bases at V and 5 bases at J, with 18 bases in the middle. In germline, CDR1 is MNHEY, CDR2 SVGAGI. CDR3 length equals 14 residues. For the CDR3, the DNA is TGTGCCAGCTTCGCGCCATTGGGTGATACTGAAGCTTTCTTT. Its protein is CASFAPLGDTEAFF.

The CDR3 coding sequence is TGTGCCAGCAGCTTCGGTCCGGGGGGCCAGAATGGCTACACCTTC. Translating it yields CASSFGPGGQNGYTF. The chain combines TRBV11-2 with TRBJ1-2; maybe TRBD1 (6 bases). V was clipped by 3 bases and J by 6 bases, with 17 bases between them. The CDR3 is made up of 15 amino acids. CDR1 is SGHAT and CDR2 is FQNNGV in the germline V gene. The full variable domain, rest sourced from reference TRBV11-2 and TRBJ1-2, is EAGVAQSPRYKIIEKRQSVAFWCNPISGHATLYWYQQILGQGPKLLIQFQNNGVVDDSQLPKDRFSAERLKGVDSTLKIQPAKLEDSAVYLCASSFGPGGQNGYTFGSGTRLTVV.

The sample holds a few counts of this clone. The J gene is TRBJ2-6, the V gene TRBV6-1; 7 nucleotides align to TRBD1. V shed 8 bases and J 1 base; nucleotides not matched to a gene: 2. The CDR3 runs to 14 residues. Germline-derived CDR1 and CDR2 are MNHNS and SASEGT. The chain's CDR3 is CASRQGSGANVLTF. As DNA, the CDR3 is TGTGCCAGCCGACAGGGATCTGGGGCCAACGTCCTGACTTTC.